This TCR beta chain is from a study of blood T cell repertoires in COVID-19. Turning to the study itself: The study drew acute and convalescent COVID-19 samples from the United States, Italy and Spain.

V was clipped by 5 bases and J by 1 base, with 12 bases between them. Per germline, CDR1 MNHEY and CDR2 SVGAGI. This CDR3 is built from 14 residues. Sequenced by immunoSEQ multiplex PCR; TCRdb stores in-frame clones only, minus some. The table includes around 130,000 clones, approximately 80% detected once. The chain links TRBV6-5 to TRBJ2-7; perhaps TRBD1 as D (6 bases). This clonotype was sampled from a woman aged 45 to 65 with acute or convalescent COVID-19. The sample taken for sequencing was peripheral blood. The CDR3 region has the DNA TGTGCCAGCAGTAAACAGGGTTTTTCCTACGAGCAGTACTTC. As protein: CASSKQGFSYEQYF.